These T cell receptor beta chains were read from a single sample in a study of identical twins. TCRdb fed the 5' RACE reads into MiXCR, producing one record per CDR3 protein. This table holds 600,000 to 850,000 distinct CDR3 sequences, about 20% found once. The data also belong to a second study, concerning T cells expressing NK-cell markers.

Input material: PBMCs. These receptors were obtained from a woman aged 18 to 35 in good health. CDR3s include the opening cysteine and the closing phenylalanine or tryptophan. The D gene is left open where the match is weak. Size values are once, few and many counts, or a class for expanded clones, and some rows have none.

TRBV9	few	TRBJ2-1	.	TGTGCCAGCAGCCCCCGGTTCCTCGATGAGCAGTTCTTC	CASSPRFLDEQFF
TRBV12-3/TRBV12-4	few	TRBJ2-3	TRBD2	TGTGCCAGCAGACTAGCGGGAGACGGGGATACGCAGTATTTT	CASRLAGDGDTQYF
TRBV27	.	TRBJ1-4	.	TGTGCCAGCAGGCAGAGGGGTGCAACTAATGAAAAACTGTTTTTT	CASRQRGATNEKLFF
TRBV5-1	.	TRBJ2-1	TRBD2	TGCGCCAGCAGCACCGGGACTAGCGGAATGTACAATGAGCAGTTCTTC	CASSTGTSGMYNEQFF
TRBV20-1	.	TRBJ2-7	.	TGCAGTGCTAGAGCCCGACGGTACGAGCAGTACTTC	CSARARRYEQYF
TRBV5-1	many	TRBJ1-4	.	TGCGCCAGCCGCCGGTTGCCAACTAATGAAAAACTGTTTTTT	CASRRLPTNEKLFF
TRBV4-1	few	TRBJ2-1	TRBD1	TGCGCCAGCAGCCCAACAGGGGTCTATGAGCAGTTCTTC	CASSPTGVYEQFF
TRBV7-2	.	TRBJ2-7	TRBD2	TGTGCCAGCAGCTATGGACTAGCGGGAGTGGGCGAGCAGTACTTC	CASSYGLAGVGEQYF
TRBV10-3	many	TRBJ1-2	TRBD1	TGTGCCATATCCGGGACAGACTATGGCTACACCTTC	CAISGTDYGYTF
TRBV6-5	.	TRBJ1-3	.	TGTGCCGCATCCTCTGGAAACACCATATATTTT	CAASSGNTIYF
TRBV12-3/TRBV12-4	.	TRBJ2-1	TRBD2	TGTGCCAGCAGTTCCTCGACTAGCGGGAGACAATTCTTC	CASSSSTSGRQFF
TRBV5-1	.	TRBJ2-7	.	TGCGCCAGCAGCGTCAAGGACGAGCAGTACTTC	CASSVKDEQYF
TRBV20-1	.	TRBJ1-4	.	TGCAGTGCACTAAAGGCCAGGGAACAACTGTTTTTT	CSALKAREQLFF
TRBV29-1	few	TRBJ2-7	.	TGCAGCGTTGAAGATCCGGAGGGCAGCTCCTACGAGCAGTACTTC	CSVEDPEGSSYEQYF
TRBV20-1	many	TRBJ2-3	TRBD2	TGCAGTGCACGGGGACTAGCGGGGGGCACAGATACGCAGTATTTT	CSARGLAGGTDTQYF
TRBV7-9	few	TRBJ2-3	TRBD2	TGTGCCAGCAGCTTGGGACTACACACAGATACGCAGTATTTT	CASSLGLHTDTQYF
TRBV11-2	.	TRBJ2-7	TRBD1	TGTGCCAGCAGCTATCTTGGGACAGGCTTTTTGAGGGAGCAGTACTTC	CASSYLGTGFLREQYF
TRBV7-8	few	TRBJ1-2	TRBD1	TGTGCCAGCAGCTTAAGTATAGGGGGCTTTATGGGCTACACCTTC	CASSLSIGGFMGYTF
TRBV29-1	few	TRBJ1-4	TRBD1	TGCAGCGTTGCCAGGGGGGACGAAAAACTGTTTTTT	CSVARGDEKLFF
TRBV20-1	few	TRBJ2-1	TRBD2	TGCAGTGCCTGCCCTCTAGCGGGGGGACTTTGGGAGCAGTTCTTC	CSACPLAGGLWEQFF
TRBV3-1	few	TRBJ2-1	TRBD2	TGTGCCAGCAGCCTCTCAATAGCGGGATACAATGAGCAGTTCTTC	CASSLSIAGYNEQFF
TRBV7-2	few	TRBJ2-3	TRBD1	TGTGCCAGCAGCGTCAGGGGGCTCACCGGAGGAGATACGCAGTATTTT	CASSVRGLTGGDTQYF
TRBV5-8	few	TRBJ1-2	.	TGTGCCAGCAGCTTGCCCGGGGACTATGGCTACACCTTC	CASSLPGDYGYTF
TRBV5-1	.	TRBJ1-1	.	TGCGCCAGCAGCTTTTCGGAGGGCACTGAAGCTTTCTTT	CASSFSEGTEAFF
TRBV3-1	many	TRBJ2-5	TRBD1	TGTGCCAGCAGTCGACAGGGCAGGGAGACCCAGTACTTC	CASSRQGRETQYF
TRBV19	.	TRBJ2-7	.	TGTGCCAGTAGTGGGGCAGTATCTGACTACGAGCAGTACTTC	CASSGAVSDYEQYF
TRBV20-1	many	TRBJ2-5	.	TGCAGTGCCGCCACGGGGGAGACCCAGTACTTC	CSAATGETQYF
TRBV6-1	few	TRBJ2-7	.	TGTGCCAGCAGACAGGGGAGGGGTATCTACGAGCAGTACTTC	CASRQGRGIYEQYF
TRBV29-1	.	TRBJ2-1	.	TGCAGCGTCTACGGGGCTCCGCAGTTCTTC	CSVYGAPQFF
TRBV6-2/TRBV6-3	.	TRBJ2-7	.	TGTGCCAGCAACCCTAGGACCGTTTGGTACGAGCAGTACTTC	CASNPRTVWYEQYF
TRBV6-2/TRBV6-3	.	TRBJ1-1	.	TGTGCCAGCAGTTACGGAGGGCACACTGAAGCTTTCTTT	CASSYGGHTEAFF
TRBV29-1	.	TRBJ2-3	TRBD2	TGCAGCGAGACTAGCGGCACAGATACGCAGTATTTT	CSETSGTDTQYF
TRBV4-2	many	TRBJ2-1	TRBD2	TGTGCCAGCAGCCCCGAAGCGGGGGTGCAACACAATGAGCAGTTCTTC	CASSPEAGVQHNEQFF
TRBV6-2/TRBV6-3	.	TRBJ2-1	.	TGTGCCAGCAGTTACTCGGGTCAGCGGCGCTACAATGAGCAGTTCTTC	CASSYSGQRRYNEQFF
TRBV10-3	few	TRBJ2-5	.	TGTGCCATCAGTGGACAGGCGAATTCTTTCTACCAAGAGACCCAGTACTTC	CAISGQANSFYQETQYF
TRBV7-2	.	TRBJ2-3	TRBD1	TGTGCCAGCAGCTCAATCTACAGGGGGAGGACAGATACGCAGTATTTT	CASSSIYRGRTDTQYF
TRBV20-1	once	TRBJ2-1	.	TGCAGTGCTAGAGATTACCGCTACCCGGCCTACAATGAGCAGTTCTTC	CSARDYRYPAYNEQFF
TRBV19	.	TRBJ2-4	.	TGTGCCAGTAGTCACCCAGTCATGGGGGAGATGTACATTCAGTACTTC	CASSHPVMGEMYIQYF
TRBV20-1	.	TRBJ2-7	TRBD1	TGCAGTGCTAGAGATCCTAGGACAGGGGCCTCCTACGAGCAGTACTTC	CSARDPRTGASYEQYF
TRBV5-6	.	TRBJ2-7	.	TGTGCCAGCAGCTTGTCCGTCGAGCAGTACTTC	CASSLSVEQYF
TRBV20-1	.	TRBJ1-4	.	TGCAGTGCCATCGTGGGGGATGAAAAACTGTTTTTT	CSAIVGDEKLFF
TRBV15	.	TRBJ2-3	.	TGTGCCACCAGCAGTGGCCGGGACTCCCGGGCAGATACGCAGTATTTT	CATSSGRDSRADTQYF
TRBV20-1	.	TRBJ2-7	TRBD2	TGCAGTGCTTCCAGGACTAGCGGGTGGCACGAGCAGTACTTC	CSASRTSGWHEQYF
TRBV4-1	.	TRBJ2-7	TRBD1	TGCGCCAGCAGCCAAGATGTGGGGACAGGGGCCTACGAGCAGTACTTC	CASSQDVGTGAYEQYF
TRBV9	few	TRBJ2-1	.	TGTGCCAGCAGCGCCCGGAGTGGTGCCTACAATGAGCAGTTCTTC	CASSARSGAYNEQFF
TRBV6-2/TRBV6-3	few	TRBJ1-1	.	TGTGCCAGCAGTCGCGACAGCACTGAAGCTTTCTTT	CASSRDSTEAFF
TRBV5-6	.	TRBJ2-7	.	TGTGCCAGCAGCTACCTTGAGGGTAGCCGTACCTACGAGCAGTACTTC	CASSYLEGSRTYEQYF
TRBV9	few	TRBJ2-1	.	TGTGCCAGCAGCGCCGGGGATTACAATGAGCAGTTCTTC	CASSAGDYNEQFF
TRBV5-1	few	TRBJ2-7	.	TGCGCCAGCAGCTTGACGGAGGCCTACGAGCAGTACTTC	CASSLTEAYEQYF
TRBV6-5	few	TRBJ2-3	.	TGTGCCAGCAGTTCCCCTCCCTTGTATGAGCAGTATTTT	CASSSPPLYEQYF
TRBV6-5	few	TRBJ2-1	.	TGTGCCAGCAGTCACGGACAGAATTACAATGAGCAGTTCTTC	CASSHGQNYNEQFF
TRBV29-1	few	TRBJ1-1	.	TGCAGCGTTTGGGGCACTGAAGCTTTCTTT	CSVWGTEAFF
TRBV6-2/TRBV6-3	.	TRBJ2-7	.	TGTGCCAGCGCTCCCTACCCCCTCTCCTACGAGCAGTACTTC	CASAPYPLSYEQYF
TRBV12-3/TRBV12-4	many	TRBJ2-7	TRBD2	TGTGCCAGCGCAAAGCGGGAGGTAGACGAGCAGTACTTC	CASAKREVDEQYF
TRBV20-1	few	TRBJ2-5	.	TGCAGTGCTAGAATCGGATCGGGTTTGAGGGAGACCCAGTACTTC	CSARIGSGLRETQYF
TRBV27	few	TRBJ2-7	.	TGTGCCAGCAGTCCGTCGGGACAAGGTTTCCTCCTAGAGCAGTACTTC	CASSPSGQGFLLEQYF
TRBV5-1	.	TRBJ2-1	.	TGCGCCAGCAGCTTGCAGACTGACAATGAGCAGTTCTTC	CASSLQTDNEQFF